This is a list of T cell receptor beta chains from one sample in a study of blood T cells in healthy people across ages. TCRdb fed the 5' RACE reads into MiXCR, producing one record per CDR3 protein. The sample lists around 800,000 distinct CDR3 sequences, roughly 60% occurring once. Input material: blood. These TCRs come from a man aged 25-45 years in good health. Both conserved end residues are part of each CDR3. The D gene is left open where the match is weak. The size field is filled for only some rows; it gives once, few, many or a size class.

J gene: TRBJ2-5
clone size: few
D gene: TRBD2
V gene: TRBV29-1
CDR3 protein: CSVVRTSGRETQYF
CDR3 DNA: TGCAGCGTTGTAAGGACTAGCGGAAGAGAGACCCAGTACTTC

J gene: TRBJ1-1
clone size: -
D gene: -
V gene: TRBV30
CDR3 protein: CAWKRGMDTEAFF
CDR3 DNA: TGTGCCTGGAAGAGGGGGATGGACACTGAAGCTTTCTTT

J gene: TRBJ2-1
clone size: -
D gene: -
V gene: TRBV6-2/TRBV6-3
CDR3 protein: CASSLSGSYNERFF
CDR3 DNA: TGTGCCAGCAGTTTGTCTGGCTCCTACAATGAGCGGTTCTTC

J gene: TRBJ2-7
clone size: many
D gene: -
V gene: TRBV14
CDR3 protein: CASSQILGYEQYF
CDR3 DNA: TGTGCCAGCAGCCAAATCCTAGGCTACGAGCAGTACTTC

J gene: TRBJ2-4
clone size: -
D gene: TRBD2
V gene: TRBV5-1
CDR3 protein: CASSLGLADNIQYF
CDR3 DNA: TGCGCCAGCAGCTTGGGACTAGCGGATAACATTCAGTACTTC

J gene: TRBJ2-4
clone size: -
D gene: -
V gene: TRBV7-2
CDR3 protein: CASSTTILGRGEQYF
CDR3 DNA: TGTGCCAGCAGCACCACAATTTTGGGTCGGGGAGAGCAGTACTTC

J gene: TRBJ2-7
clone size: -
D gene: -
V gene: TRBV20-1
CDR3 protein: CSASGTVGLYEQYF
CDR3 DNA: TGCAGTGCTAGTGGGACGGTTGGACTCTACGAGCAGTACTTC

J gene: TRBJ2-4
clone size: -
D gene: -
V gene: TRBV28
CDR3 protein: CASSFQRAKNIQYF
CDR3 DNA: TGTGCCAGCAGTTTCCAAAGGGCCAAAAACATTCAGTACTTC

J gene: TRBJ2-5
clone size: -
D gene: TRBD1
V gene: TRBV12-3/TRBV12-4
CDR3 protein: CASNDRGIETQYF
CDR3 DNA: TGTGCCAGCAATGACAGGGGGATAGAGACCCAGTACTTC

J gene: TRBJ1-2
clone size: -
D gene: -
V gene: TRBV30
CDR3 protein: CAWSRQDGGYGYTF
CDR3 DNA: TGTGCCTGGAGCCGACAGGATGGGGGCTATGGCTACACCTTC

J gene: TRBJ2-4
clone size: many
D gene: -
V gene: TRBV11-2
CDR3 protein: CASSFSKVEQYF
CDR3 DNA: TGTGCCAGCAGCTTTTCCAAAGTGGAGCAGTACTTC

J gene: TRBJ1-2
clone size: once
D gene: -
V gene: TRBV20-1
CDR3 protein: CSARGQSLPSFNYGYTF
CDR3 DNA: TGCAGCGCTAGAGGACAGTCCCTACCAAGCTTTAACTATGGCTACACCTTC

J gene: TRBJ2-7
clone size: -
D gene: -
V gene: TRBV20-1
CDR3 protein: CSARDGGAEGSEQYF
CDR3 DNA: TGCAGTGCTAGAGATGGGGGTGCGGAAGGCAGCGAGCAGTACTTC

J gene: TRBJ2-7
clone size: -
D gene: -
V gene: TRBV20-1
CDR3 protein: CSAPRDSGYEQYF
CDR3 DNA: TGCAGTGCCCCTCGGGACAGCGGGTACGAGCAGTACTTC

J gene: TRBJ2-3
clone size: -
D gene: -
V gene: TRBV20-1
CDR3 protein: CSAITDTQYF
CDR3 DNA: TGCAGTGCTATTACAGATACGCAGTATTTT

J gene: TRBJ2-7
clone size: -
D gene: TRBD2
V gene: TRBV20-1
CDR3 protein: CSARDIGRGGGYEQYF
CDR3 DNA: TGCAGTGCTAGAGATATTGGGCGGGGGGGCGGATACGAGCAGTACTTC

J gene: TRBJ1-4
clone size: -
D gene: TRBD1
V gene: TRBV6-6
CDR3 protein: CASSFPGTGNEKLFF
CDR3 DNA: TGTGCCAGCAGTTTCCCCGGGACAGGGAATGAAAAACTGTTTTTT

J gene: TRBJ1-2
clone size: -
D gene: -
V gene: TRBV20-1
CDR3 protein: CSARDLPGRDTNYGYTF
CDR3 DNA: TGCAGTGCTAGAGATCTCCCTGGCCGGGATACTAACTATGGCTACACCTTC

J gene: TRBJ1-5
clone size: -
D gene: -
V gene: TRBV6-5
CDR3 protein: CASSYSGQPQHF
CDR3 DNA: TGTGCCAGCAGTTACTCTGGGCAGCCCCAGCATTTT

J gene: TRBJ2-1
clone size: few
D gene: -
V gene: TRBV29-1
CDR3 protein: CSDGYNEQFF
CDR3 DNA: TGCAGCGACGGCTACAATGAGCAGTTCTTC

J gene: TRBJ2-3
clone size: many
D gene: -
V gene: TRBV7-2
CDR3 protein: CASSPGPRSDTQYF
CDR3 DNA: TGTGCCAGCAGCCCCGGGCCCCGATCAGATACGCAGTATTTT

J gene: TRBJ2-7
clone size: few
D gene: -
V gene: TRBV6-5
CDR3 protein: CASSYSVLSYEQYF
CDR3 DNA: TGTGCCAGCAGTTACAGTGTACTCTCCTACGAGCAGTACTTC

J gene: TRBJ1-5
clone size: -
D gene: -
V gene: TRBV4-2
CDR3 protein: CASSQEEGQPQHF
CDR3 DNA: TGTGCCAGCAGCCAAGAAGAAGGACAGCCCCAGCATTTT

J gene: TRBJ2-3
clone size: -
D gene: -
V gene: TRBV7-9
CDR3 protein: CASSPLNPRGTDTQYF
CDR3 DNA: TGTGCCAGCAGCCCTCTTAATCCCCGGGGCACAGATACGCAGTATTTT

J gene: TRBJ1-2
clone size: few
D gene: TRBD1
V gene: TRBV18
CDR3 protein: CASSLAGTANYGYTF
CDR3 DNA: TGTGCCAGCTCACTTGCCGGGACAGCTAACTATGGCTACACCTTC

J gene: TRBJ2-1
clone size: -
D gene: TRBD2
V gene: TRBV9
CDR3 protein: CASSVKGLASTYNEQFF
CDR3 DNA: TGTGCCAGCAGCGTAAAGGGACTAGCCTCTACCTACAATGAGCAGTTCTTC

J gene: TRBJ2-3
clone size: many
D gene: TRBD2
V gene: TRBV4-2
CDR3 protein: CASSQELAGGTDTQYF
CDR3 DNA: TGCGCCAGCAGCCAAGAGCTAGCGGGGGGGACAGATACGCAGTATTTT

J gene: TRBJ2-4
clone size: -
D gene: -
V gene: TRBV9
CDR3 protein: CASSTRDFGGKNIQYF
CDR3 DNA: TGTGCCAGCAGCACCAGGGATTTCGGGGGCAAAAACATTCAGTACTTC

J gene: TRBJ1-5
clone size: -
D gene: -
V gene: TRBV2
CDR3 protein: CASSVGARNQPQHF
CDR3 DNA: TGTGCCAGCAGTGTAGGGGCCAGAAATCAGCCCCAGCATTTT

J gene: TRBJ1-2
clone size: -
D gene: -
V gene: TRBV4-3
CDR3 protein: CASSQGRARDYGYTF
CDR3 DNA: TGCGCCAGCAGCCAAGGGAGGGCTCGAGACTATGGCTACACCTTC

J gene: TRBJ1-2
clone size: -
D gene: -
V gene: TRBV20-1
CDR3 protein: CSATHREGYTF
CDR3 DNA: TGCAGTGCTACCCACAGGGAGGGCTACACCTTC

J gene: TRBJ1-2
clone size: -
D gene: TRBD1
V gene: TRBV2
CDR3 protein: CASWDRDLNYGYTF
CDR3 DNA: TGTGCCAGCTGGGACAGGGACCTTAACTATGGCTACACCTTC

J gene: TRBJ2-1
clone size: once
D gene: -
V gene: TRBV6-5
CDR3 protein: CASSYSPGPLRSSYNEQFF
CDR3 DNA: TGTGCCAGCAGTTACTCGCCGGGCCCCTTACGGAGCTCCTACAATGAGCAGTTCTTC

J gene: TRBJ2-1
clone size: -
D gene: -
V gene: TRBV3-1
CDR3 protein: CASTLNGGPKGDEQFF
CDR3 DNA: TGTGCCAGCACCCTAAACGGGGGACCCAAGGGAGATGAGCAGTTCTTC

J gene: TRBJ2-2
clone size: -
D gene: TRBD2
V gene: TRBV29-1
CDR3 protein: CSARLAGFGELFF
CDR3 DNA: TGCAGCGCGAGACTAGCGGGGTTCGGGGAGCTGTTTTTT

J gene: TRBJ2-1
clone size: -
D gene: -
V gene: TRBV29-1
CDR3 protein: CSVEDGRQSGEQFF
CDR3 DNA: TGCAGCGTTGAAGATGGGAGGCAATCCGGTGAGCAGTTCTTC

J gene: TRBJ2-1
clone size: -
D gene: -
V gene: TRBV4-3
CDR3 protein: CASSQDLATSSYNEQFF
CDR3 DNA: TGCGCCAGCAGCCAAGATCTAGCAACCTCCTCCTACAATGAGCAGTTCTTC

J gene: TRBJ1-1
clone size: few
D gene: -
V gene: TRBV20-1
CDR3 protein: CSAENQGAPSTEAFF
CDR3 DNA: TGCAGTGCTGAGAACCAGGGTGCTCCGAGCACTGAAGCTTTCTTT

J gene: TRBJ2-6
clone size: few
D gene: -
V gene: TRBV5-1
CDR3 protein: CASSLRAVPSRSGANVLTF
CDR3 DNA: TGCGCCAGCAGCTTGAGGGCAGTCCCAAGTCGGTCTGGGGCCAACGTCCTGACTTTC

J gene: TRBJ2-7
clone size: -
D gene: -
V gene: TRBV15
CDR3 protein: CATSSPVSSYEQYF
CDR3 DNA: TGTGCCACCAGCAGTCCGGTTAGCTCCTACGAGCAGTACTTC

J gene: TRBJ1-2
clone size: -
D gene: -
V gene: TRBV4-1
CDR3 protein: CASSQERRLYGYTF
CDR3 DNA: TGCGCCAGCAGCCAAGAAAGAAGACTCTATGGCTACACCTTC

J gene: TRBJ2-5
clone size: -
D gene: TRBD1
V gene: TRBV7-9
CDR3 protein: CASSQRTGAETQYF
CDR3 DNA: TGTGCCAGCAGCCAGAGGACAGGGGCGGAGACCCAGTACTTC

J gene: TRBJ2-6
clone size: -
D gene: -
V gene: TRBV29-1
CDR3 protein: CSVEGVGANVLTF
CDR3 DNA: TGCAGCGTTGAGGGAGTAGGGGCCAACGTCCTGACTTTC

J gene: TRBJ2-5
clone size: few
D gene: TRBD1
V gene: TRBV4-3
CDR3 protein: CASSPLSGTGGQETQYF
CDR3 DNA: TGCGCCAGCAGCCCCTTATCCGGGACAGGGGGTCAAGAGACCCAGTACTTC

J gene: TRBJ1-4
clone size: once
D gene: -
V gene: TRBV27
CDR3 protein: CASSINRATNEKLFF
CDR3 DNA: TGTGCCAGCAGTATCAACAGAGCAACTAATGAAAAACTGTTTTTT

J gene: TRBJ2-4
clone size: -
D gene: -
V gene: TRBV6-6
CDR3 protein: CASSYSLSLAKNIQYF
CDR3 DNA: TGTGCCAGCAGTTACTCGCTGTCGCTAGCCAAAAACATTCAGTACTTC

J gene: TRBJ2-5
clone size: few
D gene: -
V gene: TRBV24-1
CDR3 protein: CATSDIQGWETQYF
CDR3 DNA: TGTGCCACCAGTGATATACAGGGATGGGAGACCCAGTACTTC

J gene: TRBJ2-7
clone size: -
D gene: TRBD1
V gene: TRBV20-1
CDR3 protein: CSARDITGGQRSLYNEQYF
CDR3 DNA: TGCAGTGCTAGAGATATCACAGGGGGCCAACGATCGTTATACAATGAGCAGTACTTC